These 9 T cell receptor beta chains were all obtained from the same sample, sequenced in a study of blood T cell repertoires in COVID-19. Here immunoSEQ multiplex PCR was the method, and the copy in TCRdb shows in-frame clones only, minus some. The sample has about 240,000 clones, around four fifths seen once. Sequencing used peripheral blood. The receptors were sampled from a woman in her sixties or seventies with acute or convalescent COVID-19.

This chain joins TRBV6-4 and TRBJ1-6, with TRBD1 matching over 10 bases. CDR1 is MRHNA and CDR2 is SNTAGT in the germline V gene. The CDR3 runs 13 residues. The J segment lost 10 bases and the V segment lost 8 bases, leaving 5 bases of the junction unmatched. Here the CDR3 reads CASGTGVRSPLHF. The CDR3 DNA follows: TGTGCCAGCGGGACAGGGGTTCGATCACCCCTCCACTTT.

The chain links TRBV7-2 to TRBJ1-6; 8 bases are a match to TRBD1. The CDR3 runs 15 residues. Unmatched junction bases numbered 7, after V lost 5 bases and J lost 7 bases. Germline V CDR1 and CDR2: SGHTA, FQGNSA. CDR3 amino acids: CASSRGTGKNSPLHF. CDR3 in DNA: TGTGCCAGCAGCAGGGGGACAGGAAAAAATTCACCCCTCCACTTT.

The CDR3 nucleotides read TGTGCCAGCCGGGGACAGGGGGGACCCTACGAGCAGTACTTC. As protein: CASRGQGGPYEQYF. V and J are TRBV19 and TRBJ2-7, with 11 bases identical to TRBD1. Per the germline V gene, CDR1 is LNHDA and CDR2 is SQIVND (reference sequence). The junction had 6 bases not matched to a gene; V was cut back by 9 bases and J by 2 bases. CDR3 size: 14 residues. The variable domain in full, completed from reference TRBV19 and TRBJ2-7, reads DGGITQSPKYLFRKEGQNVTLSCEQNLNHDAMYWYRQDPGQGLRLIYYSQIVNDFQKGDIAEGYSVSREKKESFPLTVTSAQKNPTAFYLCASRGQGGPYEQYFGPGTRLTVT.

The J gene is TRBJ1-1, the V gene TRBV6-5, with a possible D match to TRBD1 (5 bases). The ends were cut back, 6 bases at V and 4 bases at J, with 15 bases in the middle. There are 14 residues in the CDR3. The germline CDR1 and CDR2 sequences are MNHEY and SVGAGI. Here the CDR3 reads CASRFRVIGTEAFF. CDR3 DNA sequence: TGTGCCAGCAGATTCAGGGTTATCGGCACTGAAGCTTTCTTT.

The V call is TRBV5-1, the J call TRBJ2-3; TRBD2 aligns across 7 bases. In germline, CDR1 is SGHRS, CDR2 YFSETQ. The CDR3 is made up of 14 amino acids. V shed 4 bases and J 3 bases; nucleotides not matched to a gene: 5. CDR3 nucleotides: TGCGCCAGCAGCCCCGGGGGGAATACAGATACGCAGTATTTT. Its translation is CASSPGGNTDTQYF.

The V gene is TRBV4-1, the J gene TRBJ2-7; 8 bases align to TRBD1. CDR3 length: 15 residues. J lost 5 bases, V lost 1 base, and 7 bases had no gene match. Germline V gene lookup returns CDR1 MGHRA and CDR2 YSYEKL. CDR3 DNA sequence: TGCGCCAGCAGCCAAGTGAGGACAGGGAAAAACGAGCAGTACTTC. Its protein product is CASSQVRTGKNEQYF.

This clone was detected once. The chain recombines TRBV4-1 with TRBJ2-5; 9 bases line up with TRBD2. CDR3 length equals 13 residues. The J segment lost 3 bases and the V segment lost 7 bases, leaving 3 bases of the junction unmatched. Germline V CDR1 and CDR2: MGHRA, YSYEKL. The CDR3 DNA sequence: TGCGCCAGCACCATAGCGGGGGAAGAGACCCAGTACTTC. Amino acid sequence: CASTIAGEETQYF.

The chain couples TRBV5-1 to TRBJ1-2; 8 nucleotides align to TRBD1. Per the germline V gene, CDR1 is SGHRS and CDR2 is YFSETQ. The CDR3 contains 14 residues. Trimming at V came to 6 bases and at J to 3 bases, leaving 7 bases not matched to a gene. CDR3 loop: CASTDRVGHYGYTF. CDR3 nucleotide sequence: TGCGCCAGCACGGACAGGGTGGGTCACTATGGCTACACCTTC.

In nucleotides, the CDR3 is TGTGCCAGCAGACAGGGGGCAACGACCCAGCATTTT. It specifies CASRQGATTQHF. This chain links TRBV6-4 with TRBJ1-5; 9 positions agree with TRBD1. J was trimmed by 11 bases and V by 6 bases; bases with no gene match: 5. This CDR3 spans 12 amino acids. Per the germline V gene, CDR1 is MRHNA and CDR2 is SNTAGT.